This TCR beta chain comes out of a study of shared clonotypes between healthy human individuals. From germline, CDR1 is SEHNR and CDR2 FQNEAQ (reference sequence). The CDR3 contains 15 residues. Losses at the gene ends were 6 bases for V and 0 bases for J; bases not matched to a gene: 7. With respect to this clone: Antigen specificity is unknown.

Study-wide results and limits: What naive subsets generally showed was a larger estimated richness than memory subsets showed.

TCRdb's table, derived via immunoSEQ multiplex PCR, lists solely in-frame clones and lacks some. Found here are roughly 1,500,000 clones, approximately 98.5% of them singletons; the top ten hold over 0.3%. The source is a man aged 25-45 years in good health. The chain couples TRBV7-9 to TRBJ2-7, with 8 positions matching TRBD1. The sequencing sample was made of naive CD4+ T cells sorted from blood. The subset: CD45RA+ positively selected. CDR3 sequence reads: CASRSTGTGSYEQYF. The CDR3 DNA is TGTGCCAGCAGATCGACCGGGACAGGCTCCTACGAGCAGTACTTC.